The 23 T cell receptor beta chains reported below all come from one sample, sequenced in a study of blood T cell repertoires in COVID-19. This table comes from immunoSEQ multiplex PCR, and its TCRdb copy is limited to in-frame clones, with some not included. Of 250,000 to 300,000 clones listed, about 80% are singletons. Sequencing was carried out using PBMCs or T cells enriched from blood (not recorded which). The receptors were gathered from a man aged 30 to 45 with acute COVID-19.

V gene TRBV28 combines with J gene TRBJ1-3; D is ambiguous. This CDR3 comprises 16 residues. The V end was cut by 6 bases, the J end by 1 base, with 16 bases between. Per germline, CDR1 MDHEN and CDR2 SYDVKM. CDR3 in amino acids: CASREQSGFSGNTIYF. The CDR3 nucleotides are TGTGCCAGCAGGGAGCAAAGCGGGTTTTCTGGAAACACCATATATTTT.

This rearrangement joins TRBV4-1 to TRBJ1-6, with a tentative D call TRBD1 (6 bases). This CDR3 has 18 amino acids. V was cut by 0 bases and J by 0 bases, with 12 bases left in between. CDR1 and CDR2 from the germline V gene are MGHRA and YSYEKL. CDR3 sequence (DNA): TGCGCCAGCAGCCAAGATCTCATAGGGGGCTCCTATAATTCACCCCTCCACTTT. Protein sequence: CASSQDLIGGSYNSPLHF.

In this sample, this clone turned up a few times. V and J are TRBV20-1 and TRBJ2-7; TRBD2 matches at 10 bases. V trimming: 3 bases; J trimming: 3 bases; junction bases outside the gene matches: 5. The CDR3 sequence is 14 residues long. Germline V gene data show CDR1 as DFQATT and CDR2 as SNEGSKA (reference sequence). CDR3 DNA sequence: TGCAGTGCTAGTAGCGAGCGGGGGGGCTACGAGCAGTACGTC. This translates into CSASSERGGYEQYV.

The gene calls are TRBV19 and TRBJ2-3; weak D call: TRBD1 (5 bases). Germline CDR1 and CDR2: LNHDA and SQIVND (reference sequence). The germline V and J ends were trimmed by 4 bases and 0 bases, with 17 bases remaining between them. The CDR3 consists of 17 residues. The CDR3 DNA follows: TGTGCCAGTAGTAGTGGGGCAACCCCCTTTAGCACAGATACGCAGTATTTT. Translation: CASSSGATPFSTDTQYF.

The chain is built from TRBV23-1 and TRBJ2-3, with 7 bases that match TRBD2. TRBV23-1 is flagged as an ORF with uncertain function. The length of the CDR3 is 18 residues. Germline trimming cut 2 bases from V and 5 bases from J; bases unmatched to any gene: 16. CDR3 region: CASSQTSRVRIAGDTQYF. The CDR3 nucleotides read TGCGCCAGCAGTCAAACCTCCAGGGTTCGCATAGCGGGAGATACGCAGTATTTT.

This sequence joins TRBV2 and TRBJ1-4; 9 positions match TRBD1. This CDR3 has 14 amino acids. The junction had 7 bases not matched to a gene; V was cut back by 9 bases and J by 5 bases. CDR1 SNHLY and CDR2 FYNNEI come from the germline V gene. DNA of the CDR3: TGTGCCAGTGACCGGGACAGGGAGAATGAAAAACTGTTTTTT. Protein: CASDRDRENEKLFF.

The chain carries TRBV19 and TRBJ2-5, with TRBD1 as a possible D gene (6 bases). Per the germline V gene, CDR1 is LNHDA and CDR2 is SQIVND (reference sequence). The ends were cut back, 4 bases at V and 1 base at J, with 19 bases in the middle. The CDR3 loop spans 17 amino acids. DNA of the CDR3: TGTGCCAGTAGTACCTCCGGGACAAAGGACTCCCAAGAGACCCAGTACTTC. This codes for CASSTSGTKDSQETQYF.

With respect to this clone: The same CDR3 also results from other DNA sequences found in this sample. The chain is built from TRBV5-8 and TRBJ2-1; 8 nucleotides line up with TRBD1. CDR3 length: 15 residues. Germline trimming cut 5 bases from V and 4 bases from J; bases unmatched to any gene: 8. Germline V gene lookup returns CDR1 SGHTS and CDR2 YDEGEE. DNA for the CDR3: TGTGCCAGCAGTTGGGACAGGAGCTCTTACAATGAGCAGTTCTTC. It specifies CASSWDRSSYNEQFF.

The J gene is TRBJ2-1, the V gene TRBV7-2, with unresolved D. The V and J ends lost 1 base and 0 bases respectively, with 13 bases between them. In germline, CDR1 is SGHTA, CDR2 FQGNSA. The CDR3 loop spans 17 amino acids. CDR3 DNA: TGTGCCAGCAGCTTAGGATCAGGCCTCGGCTCCTACAATGAGCAGTTCTTC. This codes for CASSLGSGLGSYNEQFF.

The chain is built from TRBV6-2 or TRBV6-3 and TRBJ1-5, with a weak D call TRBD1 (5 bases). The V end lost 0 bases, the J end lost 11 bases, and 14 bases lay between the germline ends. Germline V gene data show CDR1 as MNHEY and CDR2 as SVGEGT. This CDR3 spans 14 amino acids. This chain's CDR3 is CASSYSWGEVAQHF. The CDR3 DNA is TGTGCCAGCAGTTACTCTTGGGGGGAAGTAGCCCAGCATTTT.

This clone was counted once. CDR3 DNA sequence: TGTGCCAGCAGTGACGCCTCGACAGGGGTGAAAAACTATGGCTACACCTTC. It codes for CASSDASTGVKNYGYTF. V usage is TRBV6-2 or TRBV6-3 and J usage is TRBJ1-2; 8 bases match TRBD1. CDR1 is MNHEY and CDR2 is SVGEGT in the germline V gene. J lost 2 bases, V lost 5 bases, and 13 bases had no gene match. This CDR3 is 17 amino acids long.

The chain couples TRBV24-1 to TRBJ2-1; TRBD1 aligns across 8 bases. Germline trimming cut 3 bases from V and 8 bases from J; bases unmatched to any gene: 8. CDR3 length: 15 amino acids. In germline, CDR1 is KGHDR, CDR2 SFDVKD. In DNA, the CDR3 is TGTGCCACCAGTGATCGGACAGGGAAAGTTTATGAGCAGTTCTTC. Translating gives CATSDRTGKVYEQFF.

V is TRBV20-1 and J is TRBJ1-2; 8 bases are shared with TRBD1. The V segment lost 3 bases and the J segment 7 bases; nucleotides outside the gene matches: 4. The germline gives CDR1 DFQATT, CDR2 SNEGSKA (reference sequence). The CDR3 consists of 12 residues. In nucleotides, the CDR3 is TGCAGTGCTAGTACAGGGGGGGTTGGCTACACCTTC. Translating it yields CSASTGGVGYTF.

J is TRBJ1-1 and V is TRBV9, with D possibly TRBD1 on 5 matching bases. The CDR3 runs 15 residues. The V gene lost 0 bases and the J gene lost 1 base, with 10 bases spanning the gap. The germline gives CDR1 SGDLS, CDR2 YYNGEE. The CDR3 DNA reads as TGTGCCAGCAGCGTAGGGGACGGGAGGAACACTGAAGCTTTCTTT. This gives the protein CASSVGDGRNTEAFF.

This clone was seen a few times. This CDR3 reads CASSPSSRGQETQYF. DNA for the CDR3: TGTGCCAGCAGTCCTAGCAGTAGAGGCCAAGAGACCCAGTACTTC. V and J are TRBV6-5 and TRBJ2-5, with a weak D call TRBD2 (5 bases). This CDR3 spans 15 amino acids. V lost 5 bases to trimming and J lost 1 base, with 14 bases between them. Germline CDR1 is MNHEY and CDR2 is SVGAGI.

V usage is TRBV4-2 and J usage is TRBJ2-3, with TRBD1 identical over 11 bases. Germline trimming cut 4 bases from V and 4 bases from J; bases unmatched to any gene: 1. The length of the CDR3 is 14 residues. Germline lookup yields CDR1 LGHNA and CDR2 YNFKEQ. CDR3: CASSPGQGADTQYF. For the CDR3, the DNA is TGTGCCAGCAGCCCGGGACAGGGGGCAGATACGCAGTATTTT.

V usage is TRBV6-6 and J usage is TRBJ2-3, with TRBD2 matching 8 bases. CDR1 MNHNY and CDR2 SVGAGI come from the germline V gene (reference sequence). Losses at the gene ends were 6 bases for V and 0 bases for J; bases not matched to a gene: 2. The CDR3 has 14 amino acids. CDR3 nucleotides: TGTGCCAGCAGCCGGGGGGGTAGCACAGATACGCAGTATTTT. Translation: CASSRGGSTDTQYF.

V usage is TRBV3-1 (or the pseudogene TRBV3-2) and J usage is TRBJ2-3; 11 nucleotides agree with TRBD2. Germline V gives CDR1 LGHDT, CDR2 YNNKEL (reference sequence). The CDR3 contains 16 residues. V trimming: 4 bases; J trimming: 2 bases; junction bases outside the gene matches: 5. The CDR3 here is CASSPQGLAVTDTQYF. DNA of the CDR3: TGTGCCAGCAGCCCACAGGGACTAGCGGTCACAGATACGCAGTATTTT.

The CDR3 sequence is CASSLGQRGTDTQYF. The CDR3, as DNA: TGTGCCAGCAGCTTAGGTCAGCGGGGTACAGATACGCAGTATTTT. The V gene is TRBV7-2, the J gene TRBJ2-3; 7 nucleotides line up with TRBD2. The junction had 4 bases not matched to a gene; V was cut back by 1 base and J by 3 bases. The CDR3 consists of 15 residues. The germline CDR1 and CDR2 sequences are SGHTA and FQGNSA.

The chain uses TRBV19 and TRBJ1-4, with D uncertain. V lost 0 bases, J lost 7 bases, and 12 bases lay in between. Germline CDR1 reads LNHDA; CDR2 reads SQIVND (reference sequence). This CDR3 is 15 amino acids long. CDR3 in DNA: TGTGCCAGTAGTATAGATTTGGCAGGAATTGAAAAACTGTTTTTT. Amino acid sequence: CASSIDLAGIEKLFF.

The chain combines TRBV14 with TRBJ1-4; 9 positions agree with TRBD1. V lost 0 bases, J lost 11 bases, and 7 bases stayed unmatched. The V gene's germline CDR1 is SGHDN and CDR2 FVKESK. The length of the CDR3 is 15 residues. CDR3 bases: TGTGCCAGCAGCCAAGATATCGGACAGGGGCGGAAACTGTTTTTT. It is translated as CASSQDIGQGRKLFF.

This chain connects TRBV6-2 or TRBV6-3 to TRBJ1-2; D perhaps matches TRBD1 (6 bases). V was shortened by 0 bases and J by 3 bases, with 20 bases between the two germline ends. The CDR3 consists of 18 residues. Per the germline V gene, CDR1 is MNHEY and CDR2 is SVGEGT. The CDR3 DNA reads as TGTGCCAGCAGTTACTCGAGTTTCACAGGGCAGGCGGACTATGGCTACACCTTC. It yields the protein CASSYSSFTGQADYGYTF.

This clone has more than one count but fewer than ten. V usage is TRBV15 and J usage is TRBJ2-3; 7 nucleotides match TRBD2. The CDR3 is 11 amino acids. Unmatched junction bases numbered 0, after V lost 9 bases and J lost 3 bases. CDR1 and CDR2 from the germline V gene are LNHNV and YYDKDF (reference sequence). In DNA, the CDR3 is TGTGCCACGGGGGGGACAGATACGCAGTATTTT. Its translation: CATGGTDTQYF.